The rows below give T cell receptor beta chains drawn from one sample of a study of coeliac disease. Sequencing was performed with immunoSEQ multiplex PCR; in TCRdb, only in-frame clones are kept and a portion is missing. The table includes more than 650 clones, around two thirds detected once. The sequenced sample was intraepithelial lymphocytes from the gut. These receptors were taken from a woman aged 25 to 45 with active celiac disease. Each CDR3 is given with its conserved first and last residue. A D gene is named only where the DNA matches it firmly. Rows may omit the clone size; those that give it use once, few, many or a size class.

v_gene,j_gene,abundance,d_gene,CDR3aa,CDR3nt
TRBV14,TRBJ1-2,-,-,CASSQSMNYGYTF,TGTGCCAGCAGCCAATCCATGAACTATGGCTACACCTTC
TRBV13,TRBJ1-2,-,-,CASSLEEGAYGYTF,TGTGCCAGCAGTCTAGAGGAGGGAGCCTATGGCTACACCTTC
TRBV15,TRBJ1-5,-,TRBD1,CATSRTGTNQPQHF,TGTGCCACCAGCAGGACAGGGACAAATCAGCCCCAGCATTTT
TRBV2,TRBJ2-7,-,TRBD1,CASSWDRGTNEQYF,TGTGCCAGCAGTTGGGACAGGGGGACTAACGAGCAGTACTTC
TRBV9,TRBJ1-5,once,-,CASSVGGGPNQPQHF,TGTGCCAGCAGCGTAGGAGGGGGACCTAATCAGCCCCAGCATTTT
TRBV11-3,TRBJ2-5,-,-,CASSHYQGTGRLKETQYF,TGTGCCAGCAGCCACTACCAGGGTACCGGAAGATTAAAAGAGACCCAGTACTTC
TRBV27,TRBJ2-3,-,-,CASSPNTRDTRTDTQYF,TGTGCCAGCAGTCCCAACACCCGGGACACTCGCACAGATACGCAGTATTTT
TRBV6-5,TRBJ1-5,-,-,CASAVAMDSRPQHF,TGTGCCAGCGCCGTCGCGATGGACAGTCGGCCCCAGCATTTT
TRBV6-5,TRBJ2-1,-,TRBD2,CASSYSSGTRQFF,TGTGCCAGCAGTTACTCCTCCGGGACTAGGCAGTTCTTC
TRBV4-1,TRBJ1-6,-,-,CASSTQQGPNSPLHF,TGCGCCAGCAGCACACAACAGGGACCCAATTCACCCCTCCACTTT
TRBV5-6,TRBJ1-1,-,-,CASSLLWSETEAFF,TGTGCCAGCAGCTTGTTGTGGTCAGAAACTGAAGCTTTCTTT
TRBV6-5,TRBJ2-4,-,TRBD1,CASSSPGQGKNIQYF,TGTGCCAGCAGTTCCCCGGGACAGGGAAAAAACATTCAGTACTTC
TRBV4-2,TRBJ1-3,-,-,CASSQGGDGNTIYF,TGTGCCAGCAGCCAAGGGGGCGATGGAAACACCATATATTTT
TRBV19,TRBJ2-1,-,-,CASSIEAVIPPINEQFF,TGTGCCAGTAGTATAGAGGCGGTCATTCCCCCTATCAATGAGCAGTTCTTC
TRBV7-3,TRBJ2-1,-,-,CASSSTVSGRYNEQFF,TGTGCCAGCAGCTCCACTGTGAGCGGACGTTACAATGAGCAGTTCTTC
TRBV19,TRBJ2-1,few,TRBD2,CASTSGSIHEQFF,TGTGCCAGTACTAGCGGGAGTATCCATGAGCAGTTCTTC
TRBV7-3,TRBJ2-2,few,TRBD2,CASSLTPTSGGTGELFF,TGTGCCAGCAGCTTAACCCCGACTAGCGGGGGGACCGGGGAGCTGTTTTTT
TRBV13,TRBJ2-3,-,-,CASRELARTDTQYF,TGTGCCAGCAGGGAGCTAGCGAGAACAGATACGCAGTATTTT
TRBV18,TRBJ2-7,-,-,CASSPELGRGRYEQYF,TGTGCCAGCTCACCCGAGTTAGGCAGGGGCCGGTACGAGCAGTACTTC
TRBV25-1,TRBJ1-6,-,TRBD1,CASSDSPGQYNSPLHF,TGTGCCAGCAGTGATTCCCCGGGACAGTATAATTCACCCCTCCACTTT
TRBV9,TRBJ2-7,few,-,CASSVLGAPSYEQYF,TGTGCCAGCAGCGTTTTAGGGGCCCCCTCCTACGAGCAGTACTTC
TRBV6-5,TRBJ1-2,-,TRBD1,CASRPRTGFIGYTF,TGTGCCAGCAGACCCAGGACAGGGTTTATTGGCTACACCTTC
TRBV7-2,TRBJ2-7,-,-,CASSSPRHILSYEQYF,TGTGCCAGCAGCTCCCCGCGACATATCTTATCCTACGAGCAGTACTTC
TRBV27,TRBJ2-7,-,TRBD1,CASSLSYRGSHEQYF,TGTGCCAGCAGTTTATCTTACAGGGGGTCCCACGAGCAGTACTTC
TRBV13,TRBJ2-1,-,TRBD1,CASSSTGEGYNEQFF,TGTGCCAGCAGCTCGACAGGGGAAGGTTACAATGAGCAGTTCTTC
TRBV28,TRBJ1-2,-,TRBD1,CASSFPDRDYGYTF,TGTGCCAGCAGTTTTCCCGACAGGGACTATGGCTACACCTTC
TRBV12-5,TRBJ1-1,-,TRBD1,CASGRGRENTEAFF,TGTGCTAGTGGAAGGGGGCGGGAGAACACTGAAGCTTTCTTT
TRBV21-1,TRBJ1-1,-,-,CASSIGIATPIRTEAFF,TGTGCCAGCAGTATAGGAATAGCTACACCAATTCGCACTGAAGCTTTCTTT
TRBV29-1,TRBJ1-3,-,-,CSAGNENTIYF,TGCAGCGCAGGGAACGAAAACACCATATATTTT
TRBV19,TRBJ1-2,-,-,CATTDSYGYTF,TGTGCCACCACAGATAGCTATGGCTACACCTTC
TRBV6-5,TRBJ2-2,few,-,CASSSAGELFF,TGTGCCAGCAGTTCTGCCGGGGAGCTGTTTTTT
TRBV7-9,TRBJ2-1,-,TRBD2,CASSYGLAPNEQFF,TGTGCCAGCAGCTACGGACTAGCGCCTAATGAGCAGTTCTTC
TRBV7-3,TRBJ1-1,-,TRBD1,CASSPGTGLNTEAFF,TGTGCCAGCAGCCCCGGGACAGGGTTAAACACTGAAGCTTTCTTT
TRBV9,TRBJ1-1,-,-,CASSEAGGGDTEAFF,TGTGCCAGCAGCGAGGCTGGGGGAGGGGATACTGAAGCTTTCTTT
TRBV2,TRBJ2-3,-,TRBD2,CASSVGGAGARTDTQYF,TGTGCCAGCAGTGTTGGTGGAGCGGGGGCCCGCACAGATACGCAGTATTTT
TRBV7-9,TRBJ2-3,-,-,CASSSPWASLCDTQYF,TGTGCCAGCAGTTCCCCCTGGGCCAGCTTGTGCGATACGCAGTATTTT
TRBV2,TRBJ1-2,-,TRBD1,CASSRDRVHYGYTF,TGTGCCAGCAGCCGGGACAGGGTACACTATGGCTACACCTTC
TRBV6-1,TRBJ1-2,-,-,CASSEFLDTSYGYTF,TGTGCCAGCAGTGAATTCTTGGACACCAGCTATGGCTACACCTTC
TRBV5-6,TRBJ1-2,-,TRBD1,CASSWDRQINYGYTF,TGTGCCAGCAGCTGGGACAGGCAAATTAACTATGGCTACACCTTC
TRBV4-2,TRBJ1-2,few,TRBD1,CASSQDLESGQSNYGYTF,TGTGCCAGCAGCCAAGATCTCGAATCGGGACAGTCGAACTATGGCTACACCTTC
TRBV5-8,TRBJ1-5,few,TRBD1,CASSLSPNGDRGQPQHF,TGTGCCAGCAGCTTGTCCCCCAACGGGGACAGGGGACAGCCCCAGCATTTT
TRBV25-1,TRBJ1-1,-,-,CASTEAGNTEAFF,TGTGCCAGCACCGAGGCTGGGAACACTGAAGCTTTCTTT
TRBV7-9,TRBJ2-5,-,TRBD2,CASSLTGTSRGTQYF,TGTGCCAGCAGCCTAACCGGGACTAGCCGGGGGACCCAGTACTTC